These T cell receptor beta chains were read from a single sample in a study of blood T cell repertoires in COVID-19. Libraries were prepared by immunoSEQ multiplex PCR; TCRdb keeps only in-frame clonotypes and omits some of them. The sample includes 150,000 to 180,000 clones, about 90% of them seen just once. Source material: peripheral blood. The source of these receptors is a man over 45 with acute or convalescent COVID-19. Each CDR3 is given with its conserved first and last residue. Fields, in order: CDR3 DNA, CDR3 protein, V gene, J gene, D gene, clone size. A D gene is named only where the DNA matches it firmly. Clone size appears in some rows only: once, few, many, or a class for an expanded clone.

TGTGCCACCACCCGGGACAGAGCACAAGAGACCCAGTACTTC,CATTRDRAQETQYF,TRBV15,TRBJ2-5,TRBD1,-
TGTGCCAGCAGCTTGGCAGGGGCGGAGACCCAGTACTTC,CASSLAGAETQYF,TRBV7-7,TRBJ2-5,-,-
TGTGCCAGCAGCTGGACAGGGGGAAGAAGAGGACAAGATACGCAGTATTTT,CASSWTGGRRGQDTQYF,TRBV11-2,TRBJ2-3,TRBD1,-
TGTGCCAGCTCTCCCTCGTGGGGAGAAAATGAAAAACTGTTTTTT,CASSPSWGENEKLFF,TRBV18,TRBJ1-4,-,-
TGTGCCAGCAGTCGACAGTCCTATAATTCACCCCTCCACTTT,CASSRQSYNSPLHF,TRBV6-5,TRBJ1-6,-,-
TGTGCCAGCAGCTCCTACGGGAGACCCACAGATACGCAGTATTTT,CASSSYGRPTDTQYF,TRBV11-1,TRBJ2-3,-,-
TGCAGTGCTAGAGATCCGGGTGGCTACACCTTC,CSARDPGGYTF,TRBV20-1,TRBJ1-2,-,-
TGTGCCACCAGCAGGGCTAGAGGACAGACGCAGTATTTT,CATSRARGQTQYF,TRBV15,TRBJ2-3,-,once
TGTGCCAGCAGCCCCGGCGGGGCTATTCTCTCCTACAATGAGCAGTTCTTC,CASSPGGAILSYNEQFF,TRBV9,TRBJ2-1,-,-
TGTGCCAGCAGTTTCACAGGGGGACGCTCCTATAATTCACCCCTCCACTTT,CASSFTGGRSYNSPLHF,TRBV7-2,TRBJ1-6,TRBD1,-
TGTGCCAGCAGTGAAATAGGAGGGGACTATGGCTACACCTTC,CASSEIGGDYGYTF,TRBV6-1,TRBJ1-2,-,-
TGTGCCAGCAGTCGACAGGGACCTCCCTATGGCTACACCTTC,CASSRQGPPYGYTF,TRBV6-2/TRBV6-3,TRBJ1-2,TRBD1,-
TGTGCCAGCAGCCAGGGACTAGCGGGAGGTAATGAGCAGTTCTTC,CASSQGLAGGNEQFF,TRBV7-3,TRBJ2-1,TRBD2,-
TGTGCCAGCAGCTTCCCCGAACGGTCTAACTATGGCTACACCTTC,CASSFPERSNYGYTF,TRBV7-9,TRBJ1-2,-,-
TGTGCCAGCTCAGCAGGGGCCTCGAACACTGAAGCTTTCTTT,CASSAGASNTEAFF,TRBV18,TRBJ1-1,-,-
TGCAGCGTCGAGAGAACAGGGGGCGCGTCAGATACGCAGTATTTT,CSVERTGGASDTQYF,TRBV29-1,TRBJ2-3,TRBD1,-
TGTGCCAGCAGTCGACGGGGAGGATACGGATCTTTCGAGAACTATGGCTACACCTTC,CASSRRGGYGSFENYGYTF,TRBV2,TRBJ1-2,-,-
TGTGCCAGCAGTAACGGGGGTGCTGGAAACACCATATATTTT,CASSNGGAGNTIYF,TRBV28,TRBJ1-3,-,-
TGTGCCAGCAGTCCGACGGGACAGGAGACCCAGTACTTC,CASSPTGQETQYF,TRBV3-1/TRBV3-2,TRBJ2-5,TRBD1,-
TGTGCCAGCTCCCCCAATACTGGACAGGGGGCGAGTGGGGCCAACGTCCTGACTTTC,CASSPNTGQGASGANVLTF,TRBV18,TRBJ2-6,TRBD1,-
TGTGCCAGCGCCCAGACTAGCGGGGAAGAGACCCAGTACTTC,CASAQTSGEETQYF,TRBV28,TRBJ2-5,TRBD2,-
TGTGCCAGCTCATTGACGGAGGGGGAAAAACTGTTTTTT,CASSLTEGEKLFF,TRBV18,TRBJ1-4,-,-
TGTGCCAGTAGCGGGAAGGCTGGGAATTCACCCCTCCACTTT,CASSGKAGNSPLHF,TRBV19,TRBJ1-6,-,-
TGCGCCAGCGCCCTAGCGGGGCCAACCTACGAGCAGTACTTC,CASALAGPTYEQYF,TRBV5-1,TRBJ2-7,TRBD2,-
TGTGCCAGCAGCTTAGTGAGGGCCCAAAAACTCTCTGGGGCCAACGTCCTGACTTTC,CASSLVRAQKLSGANVLTF,TRBV7-8,TRBJ2-6,-,-
TGCGCCAGCAGCTTGGACTCAACAGGGAACGGGTCACCCCTCCACTTT,CASSLDSTGNGSPLHF,TRBV5-1,TRBJ1-6,-,-
TGTGCCAGCAGCGATTCACAGGGGAATTATGGCTACACCTTC,CASSDSQGNYGYTF,TRBV5-5,TRBJ1-2,TRBD1,-
TGTGCCAGCAGGATGGGACAGGGTATGGGCTACACCTTC,CASRMGQGMGYTF,TRBV12-3/TRBV12-4,TRBJ1-2,TRBD1,-
TGTGCCAGCGGCCTTTTGCGGGGGGGCGGTGAGCAGTTCTTC,CASGLLRGGGEQFF,TRBV6-5,TRBJ2-1,TRBD2,-
TGTGCCAGCAGCTTAGGCACAGGACGCAAAAACATTCAGTACTTC,CASSLGTGRKNIQYF,TRBV7-9,TRBJ2-4,-,-
TGTGCCAGCACCGATTTACACATTGAAAAACTGTTTTTT,CASTDLHIEKLFF,TRBV7-9,TRBJ1-4,-,-
TGTGCCAGCAGCTTGAGGACTTCGAACACCGGGGAGCTGTTTTTT,CASSLRTSNTGELFF,TRBV11-1,TRBJ2-2,-,-
TGTGCCAGCAGGCCATCGGGACAGGGGGGAAACACCATATATTTT,CASRPSGQGGNTIYF,TRBV5-4,TRBJ1-3,TRBD1,few
TGTGCCAGCAGCTTGGATGGAGGGGCCACGGCTGGGGCCAACGTCCTGACTTTC,CASSLDGGATAGANVLTF,TRBV5-4,TRBJ2-6,-,-
TGTGCCATCAGTGAGTCGGGACAGCAAGAGACCCAGTACTTC,CAISESGQQETQYF,TRBV10-3,TRBJ2-5,TRBD1,-
TGTGCCAGCTCAGCGCCGCAGGGGGATGGAAACACCATATATTTT,CASSAPQGDGNTIYF,TRBV18,TRBJ1-3,TRBD1,-
TGTGCCAGCAGCGTAGAACAGGGGGACGTCTATGAAAAACTGTTTTTT,CASSVEQGDVYEKLFF,TRBV9,TRBJ1-4,TRBD1,-
TGTGCCAGCAGCGTAGGTGGCAGGGGGGATGCTGAAGCTTTCTTT,CASSVGGRGDAEAFF,TRBV9,TRBJ1-1,TRBD1,-
TGTGCCAGTAGTAGACAAGGACTAGCGGGACCCTACAATGAGCAGTTCTTC,CASSRQGLAGPYNEQFF,TRBV19,TRBJ2-1,TRBD2,-
TGTGCCAGCAGTTCAGTCCTGAACACTGAAGCTTTCTTT,CASSSVLNTEAFF,TRBV6-5,TRBJ1-1,-,-
TGTGCCTGGAGTGTACAGCAAGAGACCCAGTACTTC,CAWSVQQETQYF,TRBV30,TRBJ2-5,-,-
TGTGCCAGCAGCACCCAAGGGGGCTATGAGCAGTTCTTC,CASSTQGGYEQFF,TRBV7-9,TRBJ2-1,TRBD1,-
TGCGCCAGCAGCGCCCGGGACAGTCCCTACAATGAGCAGTTCTTC,CASSARDSPYNEQFF,TRBV4-3,TRBJ2-1,TRBD1,-
TGTGCCAGCAGCTTAGCACGCGAGGCAGATACGCAGTATTTT,CASSLAREADTQYF,TRBV7-9,TRBJ2-3,-,-
TGTGCCTCTGCTACGGGCTACGAGCAGTACTTC,CASATGYEQYF,TRBV6-5,TRBJ2-7,-,-
TGTGCCAGCAGCACGCCCCTAGTAACCGGGGAGCTGTTTTTT,CASSTPLVTGELFF,TRBV7-2,TRBJ2-2,-,-
TGTGCCATCAGTGGTCGACAGGGGGGCAGCACAGATACGCAGTATTTT,CAISGRQGGSTDTQYF,TRBV10-3,TRBJ2-3,TRBD1,-
TGTGCCAGCAAGAGCGGCTCCTACAATGAGCAGTTCTTC,CASKSGSYNEQFF,TRBV2,TRBJ2-1,-,once
TGTGCCAGTAGTATAAAATATGGACAGGGGGGCACCGGGGAGCTGTTTTTT,CASSIKYGQGGTGELFF,TRBV19,TRBJ2-2,TRBD1,few
TGTGCCAGCAGTGATACGGGTGGCCCCTACGAGCAGTACTTC,CASSDTGGPYEQYF,TRBV6-1,TRBJ2-7,-,-
TGTGCCAGTAGCACTAGCGGGGGGGGCGCAGATACGCAGTATTTT,CASSTSGGGADTQYF,TRBV19,TRBJ2-3,TRBD2,-
TGTGCCAGCAGTACGGGACAGGGCCCAGAGTGGGGCTACACCTTC,CASSTGQGPEWGYTF,TRBV28,TRBJ1-2,TRBD1,-
TGTGCCAGCAGCTTAGGGACTAGCGGGGTTAGTGAGCAGTTCTTC,CASSLGTSGVSEQFF,TRBV5-8,TRBJ2-1,TRBD2,-
TGTGCCACCCGGGACAGCTCCTACGAGCAGTACTTC,CATRDSSYEQYF,TRBV7-9,TRBJ2-7,TRBD1,few